Presented here are 16 T cell receptor beta chains from one specimen sequenced in a study of cytomegalovirus exposure and HLA in healthy donors (dated by TCRdb to about 2017). Libraries came from the immunoSEQ multiplex PCR assay. A mixture of 60 forward primers for TCR Vbeta segments and 13 reverse primers for TCR Jbeta segments was used in the multiplex PCR. In TCRdb, the immuneACCESS table is reduced to in-frame sequences with V and J assigned. These tables do not hold every clone; where another copy was compared, an unresolved V gene accounts for under half, and the others remain unexplained. Within this sample are about 270,000 clones, with roughly two thirds of them counted one time only. The leading ten clones occupy approximately 2.3% of the sample. Specimen: PBMCs. These receptors all come from a female donor in good health and CMV-seronegative.

CDR3 loop: CASSGERVGNTEAFF. CDR3 sequence (DNA): TGTGCCAGCAGTGGGGAGAGGGTGGGGAACACTGAAGCTTTCTTT. The V and J genes are TRBV25-1 and TRBJ1-1, with D unresolved. This CDR3 region has 15 residues. With 4 bases removed from V and 1 base from J, the gap between germline ends came to 13 bases. Germline CDR1 MGHDK, CDR2 SYGVNS.

The rearrangement joins TRBV30 to TRBJ2-2; tentatively, D is TRBD1 (5 bases). V lost 3 bases and J 3 bases, leaving 11 bases between the germline ends. The CDR3 sequence is 14 residues long. Germline V gives CDR1 GTSNPN, CDR2 SVGIG (reference sequence). This CDR3 reads CAWRGRTDTGELFF. The DNA for the CDR3 is TGTGCCTGGAGGGGGCGAACGGACACCGGGGAGCTGTTTTTT.

The chain uses TRBV2 and TRBJ1-5; D remains ambiguous. Germline CDR1 and CDR2: SNHLY and FYNNEI. This CDR3 spans 15 amino acids. V lost 9 bases and J 2 bases, leaving 17 bases between the germline ends. Written as DNA, the CDR3 is TGTGCCAGTCTACCGAGGCTTGGTGGCAATCAGCCCCAGCATTTT. Translation gives CASLPRLGGNQPQHF.

The chain has TRBV25-1 and TRBJ2-1; possible D gene TRBD2, 6 bases. The CDR3 covers 16 residues. The ends were cut back, 1 base at V and 0 bases at J, with 10 bases in the middle. The germline gives CDR1 MGHDK, CDR2 SYGVNS. In DNA, the CDR3 is TGTGCCAGCAGTGAATGGGGGAGGAGCTCCTACAATGAGCAGTTCTTC. Its translation is CASSEWGRSSYNEQFF.

The DNA for the CDR3 is TGTGCCAGCATGGACTCCAAAAGGGATTCACCCCTCCACTTT. It is translated as CASMDSKRDSPLHF. The chain carries TRBV2 and TRBJ1-6, with unresolved D. Between the trimmed V and J ends, which lost 7 bases and 8 bases, there was a span of 15 bases. The CDR3 runs 14 residues. CDR1 SNHLY and CDR2 FYNNEI come from the germline V gene.

V is TRBV5-6 and J is TRBJ1-5, with D perhaps TRBD1 (6 bases). V was trimmed by 1 base and J by 0 bases, leaving 14 bases between them. The CDR3 loop spans 17 amino acids. CDR1 is SGHDT, CDR2 YYEEEE, per germline. The CDR3: CASSLMGTPYSNQPQHF. The CDR3 bases are TGTGCCAGCAGCTTGATGGGGACACCATATAGCAATCAGCCCCAGCATTTT.

The rearrangement uses TRBV6-1 and TRBJ1-2; perhaps TRBD1 as D (5 bases). The V and J ends lost 8 bases and 7 bases respectively, with 20 bases between them. The germline V gene has CDR1 MNHNS and CDR2 SASEGT. The CDR3 sequence is 14 residues long. The CDR3 protein is CASSDVAGKGGYTF. As DNA, the CDR3 is TGTGCCAGCTCCGATGTTGCAGGGAAAGGTGGCTACACCTTC.

This clone was seen once. CDR3 DNA sequence: TGTGCCAGCAGCTTAGCCACTAGCGGGAGCTACGAGCAGTACTTC. Its translation: CASSLATSGSYEQYF. The chain employs TRBV7-2 and TRBJ2-7; 11 bases agree with TRBD2. Germline V CDR1 and CDR2: SGHTA, FQGNSA. The V gene end was trimmed by 0 bases and the J gene end by 3 bases; junction bases not matched to a gene: 1. The CDR3 contains 15 residues.

The J gene is TRBJ2-7, the V gene TRBV6-1; D may be TRBD1 (5 bases). The V gene's germline CDR1 is MNHNS and CDR2 SASEGT. V was shortened by 8 bases and J by 4 bases, with 15 bases between the two germline ends. This CDR3 has 13 residues. The CDR3 DNA follows: TGTGCCAGCCTTGGTAGGTCAGGGTACGAGCAGTACTTC. Amino acids: CASLGRSGYEQYF.

The V call is TRBV27, the J call TRBJ2-6; 8 nucleotides align to TRBD1. CDR1 is MNHEY, CDR2 SMNVEV, per germline (reference sequence). V lost 3 bases to trimming and J lost 4 bases; unmatched junction nucleotides: 5. The CDR3 sequence is 16 residues long. The CDR3 here is CASSFAGGKGANVLTF. The CDR3 bases are TGTGCCAGCAGTTTCGCAGGGGGCAAAGGGGCCAACGTCCTGACTTTC.

J is TRBJ2-5 and V is TRBV14, with D tentatively TRBD2 (5 bases). Per the germline V gene, CDR1 is SGHDN and CDR2 is FVKESK. V was trimmed by 6 bases and J by 0 bases, leaving 14 bases between them. This CDR3 contains 15 residues. The CDR3 sequence is CASSRLAMYQETQYF. The CDR3 DNA reads as TGTGCCAGCAGTCGTCTAGCTATGTACCAAGAGACCCAGTACTTC.

The chain combines TRBV11-2 with TRBJ2-1, with 10 bases fitting TRBD2. The CDR3 spans 15 residues. The germline V gene has CDR1 SGHAT and CDR2 FQNNGV. J lost 6 bases, V lost 5 bases, and 7 bases had no gene match. The CDR3 reads CASSVSSGSSNEQFF. The CDR3 region has the DNA TGTGCCAGCAGCGTTTCTAGCGGGAGCTCCAATGAGCAGTTCTTC.

Points on this clone: One end of the junction fails to match germline, which may point to a read error. The V gene is TRBV7-9, the J gene TRBJ2-7, with 10 bases fitting TRBD2. The CDR3 totals 15 residues. The V gene's germline CDR1 is SEHNR and CDR2 FQNEAQ (reference sequence). This CDR3 is CSSSLPGLAAYEQYF. DNA of the CDR3: TGTTCCAGCAGCCTGCCTGGACTAGCGGCCTACGAGCAGTACTTC.

V is TRBV25-1 and J is TRBJ2-2, with D uncertain. Per germline, CDR1 MGHDK and CDR2 SYGVNS. The CDR3 is 12 residues long. V gave up 7 bases and J gave up 3 bases, with 6 bases separating them. DNA for the CDR3: TGTGCCAGCAACATCTACACCGGGGAGCTGTTTTTT. The encoded protein is CASNIYTGELFF.

As DNA, the CDR3 is TGTGCCAGCAGCCGGGAGTTTACCACCGGGGAGCTGTTTTTT. As protein: CASSREFTTGELFF. The chain uses TRBV11-1 and TRBJ2-2, with D tentatively TRBD2 (6 bases). Germline V gene sequence: CDR1 SGHAT, CDR2 FQDESV (reference sequence). There are 14 residues in the CDR3. V shed 5 bases and J shed 4 bases, with 11 bases lying between them.

This chain joins TRBV19 and TRBJ2-5; possibly TRBD2 for D (6 bases). V lost 3 bases, J lost 4 bases, and 12 bases lay in between. The CDR3 totals 14 residues. Germline CDR1 reads LNHDA; CDR2 reads SQIVND (reference sequence). The chain's CDR3 is CASSIGGMVETQYF. DNA of the CDR3: TGTGCCAGTAGTATCGGCGGGATGGTAGAGACCCAGTACTTC.